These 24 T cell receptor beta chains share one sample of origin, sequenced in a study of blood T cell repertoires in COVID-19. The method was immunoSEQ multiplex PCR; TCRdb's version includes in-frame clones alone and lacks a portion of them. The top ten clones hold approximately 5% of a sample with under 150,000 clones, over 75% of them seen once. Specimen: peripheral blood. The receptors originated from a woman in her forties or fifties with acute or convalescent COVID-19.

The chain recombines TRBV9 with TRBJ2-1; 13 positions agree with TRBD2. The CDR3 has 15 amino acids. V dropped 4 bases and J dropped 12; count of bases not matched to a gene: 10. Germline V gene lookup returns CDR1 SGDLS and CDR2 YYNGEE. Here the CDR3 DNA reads TGTGCCAGCAGCCCGGGACTAGCGGGGAGCTCAGGGCAGTTCTTC. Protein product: CASSPGLAGSSGQFF.

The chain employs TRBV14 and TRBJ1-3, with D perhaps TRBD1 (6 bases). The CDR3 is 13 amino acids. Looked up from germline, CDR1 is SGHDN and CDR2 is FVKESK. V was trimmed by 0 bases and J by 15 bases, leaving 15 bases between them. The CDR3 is CASSQDLLGTTYF. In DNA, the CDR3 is TGTGCCAGCAGCCAAGATCTTTTAGGGACAACATATTTT.

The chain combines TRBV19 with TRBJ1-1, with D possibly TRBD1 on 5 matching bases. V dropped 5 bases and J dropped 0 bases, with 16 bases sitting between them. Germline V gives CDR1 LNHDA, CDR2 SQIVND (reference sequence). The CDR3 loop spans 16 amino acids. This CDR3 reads CASSGLQGTLNTEAFF. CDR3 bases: TGTGCCAGTAGTGGTCTTCAGGGAACTTTGAACACTGAAGCTTTCTTT. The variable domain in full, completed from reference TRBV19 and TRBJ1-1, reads DGGITQSPKYLFRKEGQNVTLSCEQNLNHDAMYWYRQDPGQGLRLIYYSQIVNDFQKGDIAEGYSVSREKKESFPLTVTSAQKNPTAFYLCASSGLQGTLNTEAFFGQGTRLTVV.

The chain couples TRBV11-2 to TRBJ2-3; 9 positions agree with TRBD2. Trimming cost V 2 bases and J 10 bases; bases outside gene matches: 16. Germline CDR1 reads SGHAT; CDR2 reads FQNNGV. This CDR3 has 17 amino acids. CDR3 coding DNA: TGTGCCAGCAGCTTAATTTCGGAGCGGGGGGCCCCCGCCCCGCAGTATTTT. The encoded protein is CASSLISERGAPAPQYF. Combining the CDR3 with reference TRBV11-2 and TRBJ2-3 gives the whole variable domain EAGVAQSPRYKIIEKRQSVAFWCNPISGHATLYWYQQILGQGPKLLIQFQNNGVVDDSQLPKDRFSAERLKGVDSTLKIQPAKLEDSAVYLCASSLISERGAPAPQYFGPGTRLTVL.

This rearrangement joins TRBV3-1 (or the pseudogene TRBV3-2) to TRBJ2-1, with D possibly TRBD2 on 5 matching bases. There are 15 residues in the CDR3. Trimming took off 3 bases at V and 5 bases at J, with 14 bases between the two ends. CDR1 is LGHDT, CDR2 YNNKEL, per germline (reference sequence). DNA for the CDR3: TGTGCCAGCAGCCACCGCGGTAGCGCTGACAATGAGCAGTTCTTC. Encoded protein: CASSHRGSADNEQFF.

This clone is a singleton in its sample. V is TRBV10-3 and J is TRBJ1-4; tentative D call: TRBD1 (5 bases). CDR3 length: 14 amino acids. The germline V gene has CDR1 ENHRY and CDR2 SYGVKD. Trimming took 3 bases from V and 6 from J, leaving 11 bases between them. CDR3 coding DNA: TGTGCCATCAGTGAACGGGGGGATGATGAAAAACTGTTTTTT. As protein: CAISERGDDEKLFF.

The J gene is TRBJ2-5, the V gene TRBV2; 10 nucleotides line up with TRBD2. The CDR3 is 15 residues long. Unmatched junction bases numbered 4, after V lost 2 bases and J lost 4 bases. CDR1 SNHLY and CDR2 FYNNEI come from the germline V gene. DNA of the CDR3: TGTGCCAGCAGTGAAATCTGGACTAGCGGAGAGACCCAGTACTTC. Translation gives CASSEIWTSGETQYF.

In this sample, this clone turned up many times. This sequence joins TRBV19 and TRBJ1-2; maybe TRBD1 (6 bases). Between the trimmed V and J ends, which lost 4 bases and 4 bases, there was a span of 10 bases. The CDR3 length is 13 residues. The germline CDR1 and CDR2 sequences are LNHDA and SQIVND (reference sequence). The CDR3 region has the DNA TGTGCCAGTAGTACAGGGGAGATCTATGGCTACACCTTC. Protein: CASSTGEIYGYTF.

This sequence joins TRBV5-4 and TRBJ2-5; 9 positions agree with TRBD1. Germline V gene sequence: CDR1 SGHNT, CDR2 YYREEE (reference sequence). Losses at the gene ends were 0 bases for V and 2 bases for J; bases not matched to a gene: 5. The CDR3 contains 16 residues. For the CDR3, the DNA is TGTGCCAGCAGCTTGGGCGGGACAGGGTGGCAAGAGACCCAGTACTTC. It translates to CASSLGGTGWQETQYF.

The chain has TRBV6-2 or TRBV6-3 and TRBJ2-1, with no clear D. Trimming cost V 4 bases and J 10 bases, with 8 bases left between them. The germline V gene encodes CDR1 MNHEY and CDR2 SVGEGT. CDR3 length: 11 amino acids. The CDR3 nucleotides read TGTGCCAGCAGTTTACTAAGAGAGCAGTTCTTC. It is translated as CASSLLREQFF.

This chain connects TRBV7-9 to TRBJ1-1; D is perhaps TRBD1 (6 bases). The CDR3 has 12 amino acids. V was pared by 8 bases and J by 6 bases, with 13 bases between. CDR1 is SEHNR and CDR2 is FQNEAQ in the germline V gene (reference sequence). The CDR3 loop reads CASQGFVAEAFF. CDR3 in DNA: TGTGCCAGCCAGGGGTTTGTCGCTGAAGCTTTCTTT.

CDR3 sequence reads: CASSHQGVSYEQYF. The CDR3 DNA is TGTGCCAGCAGCCACCAGGGGGTTTCCTACGAGCAGTACTTC. The rearrangement links TRBV27 to TRBJ2-7; 7 nucleotides line up with TRBD1. Germline CDR1 MNHEY, CDR2 SMNVEV (reference sequence). V was clipped by 6 bases and J by 1 base; unmatched bases: 6. The CDR3 extends over 14 amino acids.

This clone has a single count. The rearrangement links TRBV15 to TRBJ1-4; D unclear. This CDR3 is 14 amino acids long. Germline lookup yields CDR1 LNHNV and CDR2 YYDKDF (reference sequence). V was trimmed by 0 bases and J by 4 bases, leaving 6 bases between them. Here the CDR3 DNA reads TGTGCCACCAGCAGAGATCACGGTAATGAAAAACTGTTTTTT. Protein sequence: CATSRDHGNEKLFF.

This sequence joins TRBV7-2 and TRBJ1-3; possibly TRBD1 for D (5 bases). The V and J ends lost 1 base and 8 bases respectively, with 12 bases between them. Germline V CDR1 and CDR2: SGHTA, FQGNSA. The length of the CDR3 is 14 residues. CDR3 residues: CASSLEVGRDTIYF. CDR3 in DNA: TGTGCCAGCAGCTTAGAGGTGGGGCGAGACACCATATATTTT.

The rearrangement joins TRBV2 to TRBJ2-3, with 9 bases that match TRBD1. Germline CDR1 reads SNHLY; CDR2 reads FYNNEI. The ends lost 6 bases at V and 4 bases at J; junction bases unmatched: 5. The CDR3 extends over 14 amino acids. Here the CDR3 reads CASSRQGDADTQYF. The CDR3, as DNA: TGTGCCAGCAGCCGACAGGGGGACGCAGATACGCAGTATTTT.

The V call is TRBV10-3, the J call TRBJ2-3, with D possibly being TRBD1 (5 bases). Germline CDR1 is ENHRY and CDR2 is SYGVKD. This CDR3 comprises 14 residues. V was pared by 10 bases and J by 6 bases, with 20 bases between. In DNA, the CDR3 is TGTGCCACCCTTGACGGGCTCGCAGGGGATACGCAGTATTTT. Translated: CATLDGLAGDTQYF.

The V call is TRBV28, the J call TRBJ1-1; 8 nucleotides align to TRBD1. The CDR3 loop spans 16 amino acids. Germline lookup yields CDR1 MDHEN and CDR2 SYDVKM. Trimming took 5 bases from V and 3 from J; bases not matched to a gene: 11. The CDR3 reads CASSDQGALPDTEAFF. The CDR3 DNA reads TGTGCCAGCAGTGATCAGGGGGCGCTCCCAGACACTGAAGCTTTCTTT.

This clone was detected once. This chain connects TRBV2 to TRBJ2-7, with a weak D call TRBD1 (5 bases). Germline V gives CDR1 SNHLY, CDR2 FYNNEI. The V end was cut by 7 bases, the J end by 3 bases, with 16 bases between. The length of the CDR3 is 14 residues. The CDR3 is CASTPDIYVYEQYF. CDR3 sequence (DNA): TGTGCCAGCACCCCGGACATCTACGTCTACGAGCAGTACTTC.

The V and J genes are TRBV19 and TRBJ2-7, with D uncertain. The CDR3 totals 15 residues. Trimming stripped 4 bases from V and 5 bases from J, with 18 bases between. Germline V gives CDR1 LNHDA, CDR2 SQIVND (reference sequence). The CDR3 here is CASSKTRINGHEQYF. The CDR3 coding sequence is TGTGCCAGTAGTAAAACCCGTATAAACGGTCACGAGCAGTACTTC.

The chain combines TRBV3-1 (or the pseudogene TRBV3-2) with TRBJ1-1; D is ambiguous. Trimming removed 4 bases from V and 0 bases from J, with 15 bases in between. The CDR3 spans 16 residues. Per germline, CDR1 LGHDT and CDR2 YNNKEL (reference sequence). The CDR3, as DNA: TGTGCCAGCAGCCCCTCGACAACCCTCATGAACACTGAAGCTTTCTTT. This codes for CASSPSTTLMNTEAFF.

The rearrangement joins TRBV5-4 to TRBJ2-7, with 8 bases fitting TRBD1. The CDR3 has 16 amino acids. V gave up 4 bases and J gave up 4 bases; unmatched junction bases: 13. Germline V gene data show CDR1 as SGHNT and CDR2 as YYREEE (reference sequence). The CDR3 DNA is TGTGCCAGCAGCCCACGGGACAGGCCACTTAGTTACGAGCAGTACTTC. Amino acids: CASSPRDRPLSYEQYF.

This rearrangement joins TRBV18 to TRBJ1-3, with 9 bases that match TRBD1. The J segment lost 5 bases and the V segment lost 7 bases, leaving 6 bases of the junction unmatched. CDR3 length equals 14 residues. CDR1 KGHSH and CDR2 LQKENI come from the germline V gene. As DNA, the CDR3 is TGTGCCAGCTTCTACGACAGGGGGAGAAACACCATATATTTT. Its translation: CASFYDRGRNTIYF.

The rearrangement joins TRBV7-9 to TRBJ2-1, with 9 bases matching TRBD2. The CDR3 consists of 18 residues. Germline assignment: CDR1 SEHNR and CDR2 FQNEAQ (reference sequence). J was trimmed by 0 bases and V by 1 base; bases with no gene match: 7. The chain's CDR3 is CASSLESPGLASYNEQFF. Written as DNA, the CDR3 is TGTGCCAGCAGCTTAGAGTCCCCGGGACTAGCCTCCTACAATGAGCAGTTCTTC.

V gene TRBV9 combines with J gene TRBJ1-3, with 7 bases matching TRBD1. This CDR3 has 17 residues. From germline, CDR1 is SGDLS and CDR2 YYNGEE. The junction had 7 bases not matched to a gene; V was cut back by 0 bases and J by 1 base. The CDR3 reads CASSVAAGGGSGNTIYF. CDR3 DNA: TGTGCCAGCAGCGTAGCCGCAGGGGGTGGGTCTGGAAACACCATATATTTT. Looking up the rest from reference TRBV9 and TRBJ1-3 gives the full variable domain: DSGVTQTPKHLITATGQRVTLRCSPRSGDLSVYWYQQSLDQGLQFLIQYYNGEERAKGNILERFSAQQFPDLHSELNLSSLELGDSALYFCASSVAAGGGSGNTIYFGEGSWLTVV.